This T cell receptor beta chain was found in a study of blood T cell repertoires in COVID-19. Study-wide context: Sample material is recorded as cDNA or gDNA derived from T cells, B-cell-depleted T cells, or PBMCs.

The length of the CDR3 is 14 residues. J gave up 5 bases and V 5 bases, and 4 bases lay outside the gene matches. Germline CDR1 KGHDR, CDR2 SFDVKD. Only in-frame clones appear in the TCRdb table, and some are missing; sequencing was by immunoSEQ multiplex PCR. The sample shows roughly 230,000 clones, roughly nine tenths of them seen only once. Source material: peripheral blood. The origin of this receptor is a woman between 40 and 50 years old who had recovered from COVID-19. V is TRBV24-1 and J is TRBJ2-1; the match to TRBD1 covers 8 bases. The CDR3 is CATSVTGVDNEQFF. CDR3 DNA sequence: TGTGCCACCAGTGTGACAGGGGTAGACAATGAGCAGTTCTTC.